Listed below are T cell receptor beta chains from one sample, sequenced in a study of beta chain features in type 1 diabetes. Produced via immunoSEQ multiplex PCR; TCRdb's table is partial and in-frame only. The sample contains about 360,000 clones, around 12% of which appear only once. The sequenced material came from naive CD4+ T cells from blood. Every receptor here comes from a man aged 18 to 29 in good health. The CDR3 runs from the conserved cysteine through the conserved F or W. Fields, in order: clone size, J gene, V gene, D gene, CDR3 protein. D genes are given only for firm matches. Expanded clones get a size class; other rows say once, few or many, or leave the size out.

>few|TRBJ2-7|TRBV7-2|TRBD2
CASSSRTSGRYEQYF
>few|TRBJ2-5|TRBV6-5|-
CASSQNYGETQYF
>few|TRBJ2-3|TRBV29-1|TRBD2
CSVAGLAGPWPMTQYF
>few|TRBJ1-1|TRBV29-1|TRBD1
CSVDRHRGHTEAFF
>-|TRBJ1-3|TRBV9|-
CASSVVGSGGGNTIYF
>few|TRBJ1-2|TRBV25-1|-
CASSGQGYGYTF
>few|TRBJ1-1|TRBV4-3|-
CASSQVYRDTEAFF
>few|TRBJ1-1|TRBV7-2|-
CASSVQVDTEAFF
>few|TRBJ1-3|TRBV29-1|-
CSVGWGANTIYF
>few|TRBJ2-1|TRBV4-3|TRBD2
CASSQAGGLAGVEQFF
>-|TRBJ2-3|TRBV5-1|-
CASSLAARGTDTQYF
>-|TRBJ2-3|TRBV7-3|TRBD2
CASSSSGTSTDTQYF
>-|TRBJ2-4|TRBV7-9|-
CASSLPLAKNIQYF
>-|TRBJ2-2|TRBV7-3|-
CASSFTQGSTGELFF
>few|TRBJ2-5|TRBV30|-
CALRRWRGHEAQYF
>-|TRBJ2-3|TRBV28|-
CALGGNTDTQYF
>few|TRBJ1-6|TRBV6-5|TRBD1
CASSYSWWQGGSPLHF
>few|TRBJ2-7|TRBV18|-
CASSPRTGEQYF
>-|TRBJ1-2|TRBV28|TRBD1
CASSPGTAKSGYTF
>few|TRBJ1-5|TRBV9|TRBD1
CASSAQGGQPQHF
>few|TRBJ1-1|TRBV5-6|-
CASSLDWNTEAFF
>-|TRBJ2-2|TRBV7-9|-
CASSLAQVNTGELFF
>few|TRBJ1-5|TRBV6-5|-
CASSPDRNQPQHF
>-|TRBJ1-1|TRBV4-3|-
CASSQVVRVREVFTEAFF
>few|TRBJ1-2|TRBV15|-
CATSRGTDYGYTF
>-|TRBJ2-7|TRBV18|-
CASSPSFGGFSYEQYF
>-|TRBJ2-5|TRBV28|-
CASSLTTKTQYF
>-|TRBJ1-2|TRBV29-1|TRBD1
CSVTGFDGYTF
>-|TRBJ1-2|TRBV2|-
CASSEGGYGYTF
>few|TRBJ2-3|TRBV19|-
CASSIWAPHTDTQYF
>few|TRBJ1-2|TRBV7-2|-
CASSYHSGGDYGYTF
>few|TRBJ1-1|TRBV7-9|TRBD1
CASSPGQGNFEAFF
>-|TRBJ1-1|TRBV7-2|TRBD1
CASSLWGQAEKAFF
>few|TRBJ2-7|TRBV28|TRBD1
CASRRQGRYEQYF
>-|TRBJ2-6|TRBV7-9|-
CASSQDISGANVLTF
>few|TRBJ1-6|TRBV29-1|TRBD1
CSVGQGSNSPLHF
>few|TRBJ1-1|TRBV7-7|-
CASSTGRDTEAFF
>-|TRBJ1-1|TRBV19|TRBD1
CASSIIGTGQMAEAFF
>-|TRBJ2-3|TRBV7-3|-
CASSFAGSQLTDTQYF
>-|TRBJ2-1|TRBV20-1|-
CSASTRDEQFF
>-|TRBJ2-5|TRBV28|-
CASKTQETQYF